The 29 T cell receptor beta chains below come from one sample, sequenced in a study of blood T cell repertoires in COVID-19. The assay was immunoSEQ multiplex PCR, and TCRdb's table has in-frame clones only and misses some. This table has 120,000 to 150,000 clones, 88% appearing once. Material for sequencing was peripheral blood. The receptors were sampled from a human donor in a cohort sampled during active COVID-19.

CDR3 amino acids: CAWTPGPNTGELFF. The CDR3 DNA reads TGTGCCTGGACACCAGGTCCGAACACCGGGGAGCTGTTTTTT. The chain joins TRBV30 to TRBJ2-2; D unclear. Germline V gene data show CDR1 as GTSNPN and CDR2 as SVGIG (reference sequence). This CDR3 is 14 amino acids long. V dropped 4 bases and J dropped 0 bases, with 9 bases sitting between them.

V gene TRBV19 combines with J gene TRBJ2-7; 11 bases agree with TRBD2. The CDR3 totals 15 residues. Germline V gene data show CDR1 as LNHDA and CDR2 as SQIVND (reference sequence). The V gene end was trimmed by 8 bases and the J gene end by 4 bases; junction bases not matched to a gene: 10. The CDR3 DNA reads TGTGCCAGTCGGAGGGCTAGCGGGGGGTGGTACGAGCAGTACTTC. Translation gives CASRRASGGWYEQYF.

The V and J genes are TRBV7-3 and TRBJ2-3; 10 bases align to TRBD2. CDR1 is SGHTA, CDR2 FQGTGA, per germline. J lost 0 bases, V lost 2 bases, and 8 bases had no gene match. This CDR3 contains 18 residues. This CDR3 is CASSLARAGGFSTDTQYF. DNA of the CDR3: TGTGCCAGCAGCTTAGCCAGAGCGGGAGGGTTTAGCACAGATACGCAGTATTTT.

The chain has TRBV5-4 and TRBJ2-7; the D gene is possibly TRBD2 (6 bases). V was trimmed by 1 base and J by 3 bases, leaving 11 bases between them. Germline V CDR1 and CDR2: SGHNT, YYREEE (reference sequence). The CDR3 totals 14 residues. The CDR3 DNA is TGTGCCAGCAGCTTGAGGGGACTGCACTACGAGCAGTACTTC. It translates to CASSLRGLHYEQYF.

The chain joins TRBV5-1 to TRBJ2-2; 13 positions agree with TRBD2. Trimming cost V 7 bases and J 4 bases; bases outside gene matches: 1. The CDR3 extends over 14 amino acids. Germline CDR1 SGHRS, CDR2 YFSETQ. The chain's CDR3 is CASRLAGGTGELFF. CDR3 coding DNA: TGCGCCAGCCGACTAGCGGGGGGCACCGGGGAGCTGTTTTTT. Full variable domain (outside the CDR3, taken from reference TRBV5-1 and TRBJ2-2): KAGVTQTPRYLIKTRGQQVTLSCSPISGHRSVSWYQQTPGQGLQFLFEYFSETQRNKGNFPGRFSGRQFSNSRSEMNVSTLELGDSALYLCASRLAGGTGELFFGEGSRLTVL.

The count of this clone is one. The chain joins TRBV25-1 to TRBJ1-2; D unclear. The CDR3 extends over 15 amino acids. V was pared by 3 bases and J by 7 bases, with 18 bases between. The germline V gene has CDR1 MGHDK and CDR2 SYGVNS. This chain's CDR3 is CASSDGGGRPIGYTF. The CDR3 DNA follows: TGTGCCAGCAGTGACGGCGGAGGGAGGCCCATTGGCTACACCTTC.

The chain uses TRBV28 and TRBJ2-2, with D maybe TRBD1 (6 bases). V was trimmed by 7 bases and J by 7 bases, leaving 22 bases between them. Germline CDR1 reads MDHEN; CDR2 reads SYDVKM. The CDR3 spans 16 residues. DNA of the CDR3: TGTGCCAGCACCGTGAATGGGGCAGGGGTGTTCGGGGAGCTGTTTTTT. This gives the protein CASTVNGAGVFGELFF.

The J gene is TRBJ2-7, the V gene TRBV4-3, with 7 bases identical to TRBD2. Germline values: CDR1 LGHNA, CDR2 YSLEER. The CDR3 extends over 19 amino acids. J gave up 2 bases and V 0 bases, and 16 bases lay outside the gene matches. CDR3 nucleotide sequence: TGCGCCAGCAGCCAAGACTTAATAATTAGCGGGCGGCGCCCCTACGAGCAGTACTTC. It is translated as CASSQDLIISGRRPYEQYF.

The genes are TRBV7-3 and TRBJ2-3; possible D gene TRBD1, 6 bases. This CDR3 has 14 amino acids. Germline-derived CDR1 and CDR2 are SGHTA and FQGTGA. The ends were cut back, 3 bases at V and 2 bases at J, with 9 bases in the middle. The CDR3 loop reads CASSFGQFTDTQYF. CDR3 sequence (DNA): TGTGCCAGCAGCTTCGGACAGTTCACAGATACGCAGTATTTT.

Turning to this clone: The identical CDR3 is also encoded by other nucleotide sequences in the sample. V and J are TRBV5-1 and TRBJ1-2; 7 positions agree with TRBD1. V dropped 0 bases and J dropped 2; count of bases not matched to a gene: 4. This CDR3 spans 15 amino acids. The germline V gene encodes CDR1 SGHRS and CDR2 YFSETQ. This chain's CDR3 is CASSLVPGGNYGYTF. The CDR3 DNA reads TGCGCCAGCAGCTTGGTCCCAGGGGGAAACTATGGCTACACCTTC.

The chain employs TRBV7-2 and TRBJ2-1, with 7 positions matching TRBD2. The CDR3 has 16 residues. Germline loops: CDR1 SGHTA, CDR2 FQGNSA. Losses at the gene ends were 2 bases for V and 4 bases for J; bases not matched to a gene: 8. The CDR3 DNA reads TGTGCCAGCAGCTTACAAAGCGGGGCCCAATACAATGAGCAGTTCTTC. Amino acids: CASSLQSGAQYNEQFF.

The chain links TRBV27 to TRBJ2-1, with 7 bases matching TRBD2. V trimming: 6 bases; J trimming: 9 bases; junction bases outside the gene matches: 11. The CDR3 length is 14 residues. Germline V lookup: CDR1 MNHEY, CDR2 SMNVEV (reference sequence). For the CDR3, the DNA is TGTGCCAGCAGACCTGCCCTAGCGGCGGGTGAGCAGTTCTTC. This translates into CASRPALAAGEQFF.

The sample holds one count of this clone. V gene TRBV28 combines with J gene TRBJ2-3; TRBD1 is a possible D gene (5 bases). Germline-derived CDR1 and CDR2 are MDHEN and SYDVKM. CDR3 size: 14 residues. The V end lost 4 bases, the J end lost 1 base, and 9 bases lay between the germline ends. CDR3 amino acids: CASSYIGGTDTQYF. The CDR3 nucleotides are TGTGCCAGCAGTTACATAGGGGGCACAGATACGCAGTATTTT.

The chain carries TRBV7-9 and TRBJ1-1; 8 positions agree with TRBD1. This CDR3 contains 16 residues. Per the germline V gene, CDR1 is SEHNR and CDR2 is FQNEAQ (reference sequence). Trimming cost V 3 bases and J 0 bases; bases outside gene matches: 6. The CDR3 DNA is TGTGCCAGCAGCTTTGCCGGGACAGGTCTGAACACTGAAGCTTTCTTT. Protein: CASSFAGTGLNTEAFF.

The chain links TRBV11-3 to TRBJ2-1; D perhaps matches TRBD1 (5 bases). The CDR3 extends over 18 amino acids. Germline values: CDR1 SGHNT, CDR2 YENEEA. Trimming pared 2 bases from V and 1 base from J, leaving 18 bases between. The DNA for the CDR3 is TGTGCCAGCAGCTTAAGCCCCCTGGCGCAGGGATCCTACAATGAGCAGTTCTTC. Protein: CASSLSPLAQGSYNEQFF. The entire variable domain, with the rest obtained from reference TRBV11-3 and TRBJ2-1, is as follows: EAGVVQSPRYKIIEKKQPVAFWCNPISGHNTLYWYLQNLGQGPELLIRYENEEAVDDSQLPKDRFSAERLKGVDSTLKIQPAELGDSAVYLCASSLSPLAQGSYNEQFFGPGTRLTVL.

The chain combines TRBV30 with TRBJ1-1; 7 nucleotides line up with TRBD1. V shed 4 bases and J 0 bases; nucleotides not matched to a gene: 8. The CDR3 covers 15 residues. Looked up from germline, CDR1 is GTSNPN and CDR2 is SVGIG (reference sequence). The CDR3 coding sequence is TGTGCCTGGACAACCAAAGGGACAGTGAACACTGAAGCTTTCTTT. It specifies CAWTTKGTVNTEAFF.

J is TRBJ2-1 and V is TRBV4-2; 11 bases map to TRBD2. This CDR3 comprises 15 residues. Germline V gene lookup returns CDR1 LGHNA and CDR2 YNFKEQ. Trimming removed 2 bases from V and 6 bases from J; junction bases left unmatched: 3. The CDR3 nucleotides read TGTGCCAGCAGCCAATCTAGCGGGAGGACCAATGAGCAGTTCTTC. Translated, it gives CASSQSSGRTNEQFF.

The CDR3 DNA reads as TGTGCCAGCAGCTTGAGGGACAGGGGGCCAATAAACTATGGCTACACCTTC. Translation gives CASSLRDRGPINYGYTF. The V call is TRBV5-5, the J call TRBJ1-2, with 12 bases aligning to TRBD1. Germline CDR1 SGHKS, CDR2 YYEKEE (reference sequence). The J segment lost 2 bases and the V segment lost 1 base, leaving 6 bases of the junction unmatched. This CDR3 is 17 amino acids long. Combining the CDR3 with reference TRBV5-5 and TRBJ1-2 gives the whole variable domain DAGVTQSPTHLIKTRGQQVTLRCSPISGHKSVSWYQQVLGQGPQFIFQYYEKEERGRGNFPDRFSARQFPNYSSELNVNALLLGDSALYLCASSLRDRGPINYGYTFGSGTRLTVV.

This clone was seen once. CDR3 DNA: TGTGCCAGCAGCTTATCGAGGCGGGGGGGCCAAGAGACCCAGTACTTC. Protein: CASSLSRRGGQETQYF. The chain is built from TRBV7-6 and TRBJ2-5; 9 bases line up with TRBD2. The CDR3 sequence is 16 residues long. Germline-derived CDR1 and CDR2 are SGHVS and FNYEAQ. J gave up 1 base and V 2 bases, and 5 bases lay outside the gene matches. The entire variable domain, with the rest obtained from reference TRBV7-6 and TRBJ2-5, is as follows: GAGVSQSPRYKVTKRGQDVALRCDPISGHVSLYWYRQALGQGPEFLTYFNYEAQQDKSGLPNDRFSAERPEGSISTLTIQRTEQRDSAMYRCASSLSRRGGQETQYFGPGTRLLVL.

V usage is TRBV28 and J usage is TRBJ1-2, with TRBD1 identical over 7 bases. CDR1 MDHEN and CDR2 SYDVKM come from the germline V gene. This CDR3 is 15 amino acids long. Unmatched junction bases numbered 12, after V lost 8 bases and J lost 3 bases. CDR3 residues: CASLYRDSSHYGYTF. As DNA, the CDR3 is TGTGCCAGCCTATACCGGGACAGTTCTCACTATGGCTACACCTTC.

The rearrangement links TRBV29-1 to TRBJ2-1, with D possibly TRBD1 on 6 matching bases. The CDR3 is made up of 12 amino acids. Trimming pared 2 bases from V and 6 bases from J, leaving 8 bases between. In germline, CDR1 is SQVTM, CDR2 ANQGSEA. The CDR3 DNA sequence: TGCAGCGTTGAAATGGGGGCCAATGAGCAGTTCTTC. Translated, it gives CSVEMGANEQFF.

The V call is TRBV28, the J call TRBJ1-5, with TRBD1 matching over 7 bases. Germline V gene sequence: CDR1 MDHEN, CDR2 SYDVKM. CDR3 length equals 16 residues. V dropped 2 bases and J dropped 4; count of bases not matched to a gene: 8. The CDR3 reads CASSLPQGLGNQPQHF. CDR3 nucleotides: TGTGCCAGCAGTTTACCACAGGGGTTGGGGAATCAGCCCCAGCATTTT. The variable domain in full, with the rest retrieved from reference TRBV28 and TRBJ1-5, is DVKVTQSSRYLVKRTGEKVFLECVQDMDHENMFWYRQDPGLGLRLIYFSYDVKMKEKGDIPEGYSVSREKKERFSLILESASTNQTSMYLCASSLPQGLGNQPQHFGDGTRLSIL.

The chain links TRBV5-5 to TRBJ2-3; 7 bases are a match to TRBD2. The CDR3 loop spans 15 amino acids. With 0 bases clipped from V and 3 bases from J, the junction kept 4 bases outside the gene matches. From germline, CDR1 is SGHKS and CDR2 YYEKEE (reference sequence). The DNA for the CDR3 is TGTGCCAGCAGCTTGGATGGCGGGAGTACAGATACGCAGTATTTT. It translates to CASSLDGGSTDTQYF. The variable domain in full, with the rest retrieved from reference TRBV5-5 and TRBJ2-3, is DAGVTQSPTHLIKTRGQQVTLRCSPISGHKSVSWYQQVLGQGPQFIFQYYEKEERGRGNFPDRFSARQFPNYSSELNVNALLLGDSALYLCASSLDGGSTDTQYFGPGTRLTVL.

V gene TRBV14 combines with J gene TRBJ2-7, with D maybe TRBD1 (6 bases). V was shortened by 4 bases and J by 0 bases, with 7 bases between the two germline ends. CDR3 size: 13 residues. The germline V gene has CDR1 SGHDN and CDR2 FVKESK. CDR3 region: CASSPDSSYEQYF. CDR3 bases: TGTGCCAGCAGCCCGGACAGCTCCTACGAGCAGTACTTC.

The CDR3, as DNA: TGTGCCAGCAGTCGGATAGCCTCTGGAAACACCATATATTTT. It is translated as CASSRIASGNTIYF. The V gene is TRBV2, the J gene TRBJ1-3; no clear D gene. Germline V gene lookup returns CDR1 SNHLY and CDR2 FYNNEI. This CDR3 spans 14 amino acids. V lost 5 bases and J lost 0, with 8 bases in between.

The chain links TRBV24-1 to TRBJ2-5; D is possibly TRBD2 (5 bases). Germline V gives CDR1 KGHDR, CDR2 SFDVKD. Trimming cost V 4 bases and J 5 bases, with 16 bases left between them. The CDR3 contains 15 residues. Written as DNA, the CDR3 is TGTGCCACCAGTGACCCATCCTTCGGGGTGGAGACCCAGTACTTC. It codes for CATSDPSFGVETQYF.

The V call is TRBV6-1, the J call TRBJ2-2, with 8 nucleotides matching TRBD1. The CDR3 loop spans 16 amino acids. Germline V lookup: CDR1 MNHNS, CDR2 SASEGT. V dropped 3 bases and J dropped 3; count of bases not matched to a gene: 6. CDR3 residues: CASSDQGAWDTGELFF. For the CDR3, the DNA is TGTGCCAGCAGTGACCAGGGGGCCTGGGACACCGGGGAGCTGTTTTTT.

The chain couples TRBV11-2 to TRBJ2-3; TRBD2 aligns across 7 bases. This CDR3 spans 16 amino acids. The J segment lost 6 bases and the V segment lost 1 base, leaving 10 bases of the junction unmatched. CDR1 and CDR2 (germline): SGHAT, FQNNGV. CDR3 residues: CASSLAPGQLADTQYF. CDR3 in DNA: TGTGCCAGCAGCTTAGCTCCAGGCCAACTAGCGGATACGCAGTATTTT.

The chain is built from TRBV11-2 and TRBJ2-5; TRBD2 matches at 8 bases. Germline values: CDR1 SGHAT, CDR2 FQNNGV. Losses at the gene ends were 4 bases for V and 3 bases for J; bases not matched to a gene: 10. This CDR3 has 16 residues. In DNA, the CDR3 is TGTGCCAGCAGCTCCGGCGGGGGGCTGTGGGAAGAGACCCAGTACTTC. It yields the protein CASSSGGGLWEETQYF.